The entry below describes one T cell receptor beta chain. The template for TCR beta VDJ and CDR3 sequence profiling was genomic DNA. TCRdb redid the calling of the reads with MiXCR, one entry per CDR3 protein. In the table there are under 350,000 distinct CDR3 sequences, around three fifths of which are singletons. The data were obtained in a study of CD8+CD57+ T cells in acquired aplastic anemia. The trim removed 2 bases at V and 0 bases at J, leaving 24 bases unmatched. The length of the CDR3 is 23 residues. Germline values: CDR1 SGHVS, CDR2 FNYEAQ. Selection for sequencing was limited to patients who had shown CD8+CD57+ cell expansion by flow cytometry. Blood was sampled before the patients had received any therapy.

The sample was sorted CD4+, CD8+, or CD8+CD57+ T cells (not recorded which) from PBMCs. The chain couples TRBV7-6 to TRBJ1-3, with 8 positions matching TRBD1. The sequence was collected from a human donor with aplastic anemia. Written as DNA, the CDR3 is TGTGCCAGCAGCTTACCCCCCCTTGGGACAGGAACGATCTCACCCAACTCTGGAAACACCATATATTTT. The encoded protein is CASSLPPLGTGTISPNSGNTIYF.